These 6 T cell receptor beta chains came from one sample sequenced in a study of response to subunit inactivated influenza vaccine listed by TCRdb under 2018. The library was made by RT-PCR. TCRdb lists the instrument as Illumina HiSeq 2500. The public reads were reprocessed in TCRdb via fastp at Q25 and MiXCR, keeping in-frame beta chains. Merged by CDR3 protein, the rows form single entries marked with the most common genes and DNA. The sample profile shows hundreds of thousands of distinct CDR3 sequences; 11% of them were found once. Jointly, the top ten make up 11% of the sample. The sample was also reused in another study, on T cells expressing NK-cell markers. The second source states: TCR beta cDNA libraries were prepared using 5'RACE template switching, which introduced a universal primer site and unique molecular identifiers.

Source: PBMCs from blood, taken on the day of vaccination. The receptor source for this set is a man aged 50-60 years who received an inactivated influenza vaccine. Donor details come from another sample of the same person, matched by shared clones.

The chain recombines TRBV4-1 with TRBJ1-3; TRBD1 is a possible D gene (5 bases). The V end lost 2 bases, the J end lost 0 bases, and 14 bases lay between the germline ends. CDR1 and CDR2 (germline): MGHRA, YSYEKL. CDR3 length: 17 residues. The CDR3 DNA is TGCGCCAGCAGCCAATGGGACGGAGAACACTCTGGAAACACCATATATTTT. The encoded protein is CASSQWDGEHSGNTIYF.

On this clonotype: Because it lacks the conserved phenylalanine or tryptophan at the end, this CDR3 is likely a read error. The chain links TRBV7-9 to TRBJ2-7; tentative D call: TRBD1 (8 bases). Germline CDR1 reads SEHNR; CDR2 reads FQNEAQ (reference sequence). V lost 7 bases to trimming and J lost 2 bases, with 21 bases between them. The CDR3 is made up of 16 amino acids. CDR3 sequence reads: CASTPTGGAGTYEQYC. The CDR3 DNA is TGTGCCAGCACCCCCACAGGGGGGGCAGGGACCTACGAGCAGTACTGC.

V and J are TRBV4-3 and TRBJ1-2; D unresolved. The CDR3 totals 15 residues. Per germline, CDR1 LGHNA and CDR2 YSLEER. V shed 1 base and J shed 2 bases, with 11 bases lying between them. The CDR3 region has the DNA TGCGCCAGCAGCCAAGCCGACAAACCCAACTATGGCTACACCTTC. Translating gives CASSQADKPNYGYTF.

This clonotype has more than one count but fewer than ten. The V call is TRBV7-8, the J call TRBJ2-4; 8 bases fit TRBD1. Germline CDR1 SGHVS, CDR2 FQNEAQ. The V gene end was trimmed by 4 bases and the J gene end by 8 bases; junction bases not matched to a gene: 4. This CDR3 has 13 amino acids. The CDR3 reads CASSSGQVDIQYF. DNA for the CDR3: TGTGCCAGCAGCTCGGGACAGGTGGACATTCAGTACTTC.

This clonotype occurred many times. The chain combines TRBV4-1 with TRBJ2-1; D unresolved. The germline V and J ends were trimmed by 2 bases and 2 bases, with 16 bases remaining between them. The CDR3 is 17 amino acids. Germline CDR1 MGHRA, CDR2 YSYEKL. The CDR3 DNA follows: TGCGCCAGCAGCCAACTTAGGGCCGAAAGCCCCTACAATGAGCAGTTCTTC. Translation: CASSQLRAESPYNEQFF.

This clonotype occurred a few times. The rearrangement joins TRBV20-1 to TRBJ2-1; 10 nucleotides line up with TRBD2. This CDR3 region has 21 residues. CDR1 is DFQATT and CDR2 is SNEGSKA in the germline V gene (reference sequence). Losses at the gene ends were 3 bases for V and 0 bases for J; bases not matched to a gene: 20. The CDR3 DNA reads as TGCAGTGCTAGGAGCCTAGCGGGGGCAACAGTCCGAACAAGCTCCTACAATGAGCAGTTCTTC. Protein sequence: CSARSLAGATVRTSSYNEQFF.